A single sample gave rise to the 7 T cell receptor beta chains below, sequenced in a study of cytomegalovirus exposure and HLA in healthy donors. Both 60 Vbeta primers and 13 Jbeta primers went into the PCR. TCRdb's table, derived via immunoSEQ multiplex PCR, lists solely in-frame clones and lacks some. In the table there are about 43,000 clones, around 60% of which are singletons. The sequencing sample was made of PBMCs. The receptors here all came from a man in his fifties or sixties in good health and CMV-seropositive.

This chain connects TRBV30 to TRBJ2-7; D is ambiguous. The germline V gene has CDR1 GTSNPN and CDR2 SVGIG (reference sequence). The CDR3 is made up of 12 amino acids. V shed 2 bases and J shed 3 bases, with 8 bases lying between them. CDR3 protein: CAWSPKSYEQYF. The CDR3 bases are TGTGCCTGGAGTCCTAAAAGCTACGAGCAGTACTTC. The entire variable domain, with the rest obtained from reference TRBV30 and TRBJ2-7, is as follows: SQTIHQWPATLVQPVGSPLSLECTVEGTSNPNLYWYRQAAGRGLQLLFYSVGIGQISSEVPQNLSASRPQDRQFILSSKKLLLSDSGFYLCAWSPKSYEQYFGPGTRLTVT.

CDR3 nucleotide sequence: TGTGCCAGTAGTCTGAACCTAGGTCGCACTGAAGCTTTCTTT. It translates to CASSLNLGRTEAFF. V usage is TRBV19 and J usage is TRBJ1-1, with unresolved D. The V gene's germline CDR1 is LNHDA and CDR2 SQIVND (reference sequence). Trimming removed 5 bases from V and 4 bases from J, with 14 bases in between. The CDR3 is made up of 14 amino acids.

The V gene is TRBV7-2, the J gene TRBJ2-7; D is possibly TRBD2 (5 bases). Germline CDR1 and CDR2: SGHTA and FQGNSA. The CDR3 extends over 14 amino acids. Trimming shortened V by 4 bases and J by 7 bases, and 17 bases separated the two germline ends. The CDR3 spells CASSSTRSLGEQYF. The CDR3 DNA sequence: TGTGCCAGCAGCTCCACTAGATCCCTGGGGGAGCAGTACTTC.

Of note for this clone: A junction boundary mismatches the germline segment, possibly from a read error. The V gene is TRBV5-4, the J gene TRBJ2-1, with 11 bases matching TRBD1. This CDR3 is built from 15 residues. Germline CDR1 is SGHNT and CDR2 is YYREEE (reference sequence). The CDR3 loop is CASTGDRGTYNEQLF. The DNA of the CDR3 is TGTGCCAGCACCGGGGACAGGGGGACCTACAATGAGCAGCTCTTC.

In DNA, the CDR3 is TGTGCCAGTAGAACGGGACAAAACACCGGGGAGCTGTTTTTT. It is translated as CASRTGQNTGELFF. The chain recombines TRBV19 with TRBJ2-2; a possible D gene is TRBD1 (6 bases). The CDR3 extends over 14 amino acids. Germline CDR1 reads LNHDA; CDR2 reads SQIVND (reference sequence). Trimming took 6 bases from V and 2 from J, leaving 10 bases between them.

The chain employs TRBV5-4 and TRBJ1-2, with D unresolved. This CDR3 contains 11 residues. From germline, CDR1 is SGHNT and CDR2 YYREEE (reference sequence). Trimming stripped 3 bases from V and 4 bases from J, with 4 bases between. The CDR3 loop reads CASSSSYGYTF. In DNA, the CDR3 is TGTGCCAGCAGCTCCTCCTATGGCTACACCTTC.

This rearrangement joins TRBV28 to TRBJ2-2, with 9 bases fitting TRBD2. The V gene end was trimmed by 7 bases and the J gene end by 6 bases; junction bases not matched to a gene: 9. The CDR3 spans 15 residues. CDR1 is MDHEN, CDR2 SYDVKM, per germline. CDR3 DNA: TGTGCCAGCATGAACGCGGGAGGGCCTTCCGGGGAGCTGTTTTTT. This translates into CASMNAGGPSGELFF.